The 11 T cell receptor beta chains below come from one sample, sequenced in a study of early T cells in non-severe SARS-CoV-2 infection. TCRdb reprocessed the 5' RACE reads via MiXCR and lists one record per CDR3 protein. The sample contains about 42,000 distinct CDR3 sequences, around 7% of which appear only once. The sequenced sample was whole blood. Every receptor here comes from an adult who was a healthcare worker with PCR-confirmed SARS-CoV-2 infection or an uninfected control (not recorded which).

V and J are TRBV4-3 and TRBJ1-6; 7 nucleotides agree with TRBD1. The CDR3 contains 14 residues. After removal of 1 base from V and 9 bases from J, the junction contained 3 bases not matched to a gene. Germline assignment: CDR1 LGHNA and CDR2 YSLEER. CDR3 nucleotide sequence: TGCGCCAGCAGCCAAGGCCCAGGGGGTTCACCCCTCCACTTT. Protein product: CASSQGPGGSPLHF.

A few counts support this clonotype. The rearrangement links TRBV7-6 to TRBJ1-6; D is possibly TRBD1 (5 bases). Germline CDR1 reads SGHVS; CDR2 reads FNYEAQ. This CDR3 has 14 residues. The V end lost 3 bases, the J end lost 7 bases, and 10 bases lay between the germline ends. CDR3 sequence (DNA): TGTGCCAGCAGCTTGCGGGACGGGAATTCACCCCTCCACTTT. Translation gives CASSLRDGNSPLHF.

Many counts were recorded for this clonotype. The J gene is TRBJ1-2, the V gene TRBV6-6, with 10 bases fitting TRBD1. CDR1 and CDR2 from the germline V gene are MNHNY and SVGAGI (reference sequence). V gave up 4 bases and J gave up 3 bases; unmatched junction bases: 5. The CDR3 loop spans 15 amino acids. The CDR3 DNA sequence: TGTGCCAGCAGTTCGACAGGGGGCAGGCACTATGGCTACACCTTC. It yields the protein CASSSTGGRHYGYTF.

This clonotype has more than one count but fewer than ten. A much larger clone differs by one base, so this may be a read error. The chain carries TRBV6-4 and TRBJ2-6; no definite D call. This CDR3 region has 14 residues. CDR1 and CDR2 (germline): MRHNA, SNTAGT. V lost 2 bases and J 0 bases, leaving 2 bases between the germline ends. CDR3 in DNA: TGTGCCAGCAGTGACAACTCTGGGGCCAACGTCCTGACTTTC. Protein sequence: CASSDNSGANVLTF.

This clonotype occurred a few times. V gene TRBV6-6 combines with J gene TRBJ2-7; D gene unclear. Germline CDR1 is MNHNY and CDR2 is SVGAGI (reference sequence). This CDR3 spans 12 amino acids. Trimming took 0 bases from V and 1 from J, leaving 1 base between them. The DNA of the CDR3 is TGTGCCAGCAGTTACTCATCCTACGAGCAGTACTTC. Residues: CASSYSSYEQYF.

The chain links TRBV10-3 to TRBJ1-6; D uncertain. Trimming stripped 2 bases from V and 4 bases from J, with 6 bases between. CDR3 size: 14 residues. The germline V gene has CDR1 ENHRY and CDR2 SYGVKD. The CDR3 nucleotides are TGTGCCATCAGTGAGCTGGGTTATAATTCACCCCTCCACTTT. Encoded protein: CAISELGYNSPLHF.

This clonotype turned up a few times. The chain has TRBV6-2 or TRBV6-3 and TRBJ1-2; 9 bases align to TRBD1. The J segment lost 8 bases and the V segment lost 0 bases, leaving 7 bases of the junction unmatched. Germline V gene data show CDR1 as MNHEY and CDR2 as SVGEGT. The CDR3 length is 15 residues. The CDR3 protein is CASSYSARTGEGYTF. In DNA, the CDR3 is TGTGCCAGCAGTTACTCGGCCAGGACAGGGGAAGGCTACACCTTC.

This clonotype was recorded a few times. The chain uses TRBV5-4 and TRBJ2-1; possibly TRBD1 for D (5 bases). Germline-derived CDR1 and CDR2 are SGHNT and YYREEE (reference sequence). This CDR3 spans 15 amino acids. Deletions cut 4 bases from V and 0 bases from J, with 11 bases between. The CDR3 region is CASSRQLSSYNEQFF. CDR3 coding DNA: TGTGCCAGCAGCCGACAGCTCAGCTCCTACAATGAGCAGTTCTTC.

The V and J genes are TRBV7-9 and TRBJ2-1; D is uncertain. Germline CDR1 reads SEHNR; CDR2 reads FQNEAQ (reference sequence). The CDR3 is made up of 11 amino acids. The V end was cut by 11 bases, the J end by 1 base, with 6 bases between. CDR3 in amino acids: CAGESYNEQFF. The CDR3 coding sequence is TGTGCCGGAGAGTCCTACAATGAGCAGTTCTTC. Looking up the rest from reference TRBV7-9 and TRBJ2-1 gives the full variable domain: DTGVSQNPRHKITKRGQNVTFRCDPISEHNRLYWYRQTLGQGPEFLTYFQNEAQLEKSRLLSDRFSAERPKGSFSTLEIQRTEQGDSAMYLCAGESYNEQFFGPGTRLTVL.

This clonotype was counted ten times or more. The V and J genes are TRBV19 and TRBJ2-3; perhaps TRBD1 as D (5 bases). Trimming left V 5 bases short and J 0 bases short, with 15 bases between. The CDR3 spans 16 residues. The germline V gene has CDR1 LNHDA and CDR2 SQIVND (reference sequence). The CDR3 sequence: CASSSRTLRSTDTQYF. The DNA of the CDR3 is TGTGCCAGTAGTTCCCGGACACTACGGAGCACAGATACGCAGTATTTT.

A few counts support this clonotype. The chain has TRBV6-4 and TRBJ1-2, with D unresolved. The CDR3 loop spans 13 amino acids. Germline-derived CDR1 and CDR2 are MRHNA and SNTAGT. Trimming took 3 bases from V and 2 from J, leaving 7 bases between them. CDR3 sequence reads: CASSENSNYGYTF. CDR3 DNA: TGTGCCAGCAGTGAAAACTCAAACTATGGCTACACCTTC.